This is a list of T cell receptor beta chains from one sample in a study of cytomegalovirus exposure and HLA in healthy donors. Generated by immunoSEQ multiplex PCR, the TCRdb table keeps only in-frame clones and is missing some. This table has about 97,000 clones, around 85% appearing once. The source material was PBMCs. The receptor set was obtained from a man aged 35-49 years in good health and CMV-seropositive. Both conserved end residues are part of each CDR3. The D gene is left open where the match is weak. Some rows have no size entry. The others give once, few or many, or a class for an expanded clone.

j_call v_call d_call clone_size cdr3_aa
. TRBV6-6 TRBD2 . CASSYGGRPYEQYF
TRBJ2-5 TRBV19 . few CATQQGYSQETQYF
TRBJ2-6 TRBV5-1 TRBD1 . CASSDTGAGANVPTF
TRBJ2-3 TRBV30 TRBD1 . CAWSVAGQGRTDTQYF
. TRBV13 . . CASALDSSYEQYF
TRBJ1-2 TRBV28 TRBD1 . CASRRTGIDYGYTF
TRBJ1-5 TRBV6-6 . few CASSLQSNQPQHF
TRBJ1-1 TRBV10-2 . . CASSGTRMNTEAFF
TRBJ2-7 TRBV7-2 . . CASSFPGYEQYF
TRBJ2-1 TRBV5-1 . . CASSSTPSNEQFF
TRBJ2-3 TRBV5-4 . . CASSLPLGVTDTQYF
TRBJ2-2 TRBV4-1 . . CASSQVHHTGTTNANTGELFF
TRBJ1-1 TRBV6-4 . . CASSDQQGLSTEAFF
TRBJ2-4 TRBV5-1 TRBD1 . CASSLAGTVDIQYF
TRBJ1-2 TRBV7-8 . once CASSLGTSADGYTF
TRBJ2-2 TRBV18 . . CASSPGATNTGELFF
TRBJ2-1 TRBV10-3 TRBD2 . CAISDTRGDSYNEQFF
TRBJ1-6 TRBV27 . . CATGGGYNSPLHF